The rows below give T cell receptor beta chains drawn from one sample of a study of early T cells in non-severe SARS-CoV-2 infection. TCRdb reprocessed the 5' RACE reads via MiXCR and lists one record per CDR3 protein. This sample carries 110,000 or so distinct CDR3 sequences, roughly an eighth of them seen once, and the ten largest clones take less than 3.5%. Specimen: whole blood. The receptors were gathered from an adult who was a healthcare worker with PCR-confirmed SARS-CoV-2 infection or an uninfected control (not recorded which). CDR3s include the opening cysteine and the closing phenylalanine or tryptophan.

j_call v_call cdr3_aa
TRBJ1-6 TRBV11-2 CASSSLRGPPASALHF
TRBJ2-7 TRBV29-1 CSVGGSQAYEQYF
TRBJ1-4 TRBV18 CASSPSPAAGTSVKLFF
TRBJ2-4 TRBV19 CASAGHTKNIQYF
TRBJ1-6 TRBV5-1 CASSSTGTVQSPLHF
TRBJ1-6 TRBV2 CASSSPGGDNSPLHF
TRBJ2-1 TRBV19 CASSNRRGTQADEQFF
TRBJ2-2 TRBV5-4 CASSPSFGQGITGELFF
TRBJ2-1 TRBV2 CASTRLAGGNEQFF
TRBJ2-7 TRBV20-1 CSASMTSDSYEQYF
TRBJ1-5 TRBV19 CASTNPLGQGAYQPQHF
TRBJ2-1 TRBV12-3/TRBV12-4 CASRGLAGGYNEQFF
TRBJ1-1 TRBV29-1 CSVEEKGTEAFF
TRBJ2-1 TRBV11-1 CASSRGAGSYNEQFF
TRBJ1-5 TRBV6-1 CASSVMINSNQPQHF
TRBJ2-1 TRBV11-2 CASSLASGFEQFF
TRBJ2-3 TRBV7-9 CASIQTGNTDTQYF
TRBJ1-6 TRBV21-1 CGGAVNSPLHF
TRBJ2-2 TRBV28 CASQTDRGAPVGELFF
TRBJ1-2 TRBV2 CASRDTLDESWHGYTF
TRBJ1-1 TRBV7-3 CASSPGQSNTEAFF
TRBJ2-1 TRBV20-1 CSGSSSTYNEQFF
TRBJ1-3 TRBV30 CAWNRGSSENTIYF
TRBJ2-3 TRBV7-8 CASSLASGAYTDTQYF
TRBJ1-4 TRBV7-9 CASSPSRPNEKLFF
TRBJ2-1 TRBV20-1 CSAREAGGSYNEQFF
TRBJ1-3 TRBV12-3/TRBV12-4 CASRGIKTQGGRNTIYF
TRBJ2-3 TRBV29-1 CSLWGGGTDTQYF
TRBJ2-7 TRBV5-1 CASSKGDTQGIYEQYF
TRBJ1-1 TRBV29-1 CSVMAGGSAEAFF
TRBJ2-2 TRBV11-2 CASSLTGRAGELFF
TRBJ2-4 TRBV11-2 CASSPDGLGQYF
TRBJ1-1 TRBV11-3 CASSLEGVRTEAFF
TRBJ2-7 TRBV10-2 CASGRSGTVSSYEQYF
TRBJ2-5 TRBV10-2 CASSDRTSGRAETQYF
TRBJ2-1 TRBV11-2 CASSRPGQGLNNEQFF
TRBJ2-3 TRBV5-1 CASSFARGGGSTDTQYF
TRBJ2-1 TRBV12-3/TRBV12-4 CASSRENNEQFF
TRBJ1-1 TRBV6-6 CASSYGGRTEAFF
TRBJ2-7 TRBV12-3/TRBV12-4 CASRASGRAGEQYF
TRBJ2-7 TRBV29-1 CSVEETTVSYEQYF
TRBJ1-1 TRBV20-1 CSAPAKRSAFF
TRBJ1-4 TRBV7-3 CASSTGQATVF
TRBJ2-1 TRBV7-3 CASSLTTSFSSYNEQFF
TRBJ2-1 TRBV12-3/TRBV12-4 CASRGTSPNTDEQFF
TRBJ2-3 TRBV5-5 CASSLMSTDTQYF
TRBJ2-7 TRBV21-1 CASSATGGRYEQYF
TRBJ2-1 TRBV7-8 CASIYGRAIYNEQFF